This T cell receptor (beta chain) was identified during a study of sequential checkpoint blockade in melanoma. Across the whole study: Arm A got nivolumab then ipilimumab; arm B the reverse, 1:1. Maintenance nivolumab came after either treatment sequence.

Treatment in this sample: randomized to nivolumab then ipilimumab (arm A) or the reverse (arm B). DNA-damaging chemotherapy had not been given to any patient beforehand. Live CD3+CD8+ CD19− CD56− cells were sorted from PBMCs. CDR3 length: 13 amino acids. Trimming took off 5 bases at V and 5 bases at J, with 10 bases between the two ends. Germline assignment: CDR1 LNHNV and CDR2 YYDKDF (reference sequence). Sequencing was performed with immunoSEQ multiplex PCR; in TCRdb, only in-frame clones are kept and a portion is missing. Of about 32,000 clones detected, roughly 84% appear once; the ten largest clones hold about 18%.

This specimen consisted of CD8+ T cells sorted from blood (inferred from file names), obtained from a patient given nivolumab and ipilimumab in sequence. The source is a human donor with melanoma. The V and J genes are TRBV15 and TRBJ1-5, with D tentatively TRBD1 (6 bases). The CDR3, as DNA: TGTGCCACCAGCTGGTCAGGGGATCAGCCCCAGCATTTT. This translates into CATSWSGDQPQHF.